This passage covers 4 T cell receptor beta chains from one sample sequenced in a study of T cell changes during pregnancy in multiple sclerosis. The method was immunoSEQ multiplex PCR; TCRdb's version includes in-frame clones alone and lacks a portion of them. The table has tens of thousands of clones, over 80% seen once; the top ten hold just under 2%. The sample consisted of peripheral blood, taken in the third trimester of pregnancy. The receptors shown here come from a female donor in good health, enrolled as a control in a pregnancy study.

The genes are TRBV27 and TRBJ2-7; 12 bases map to TRBD1. Germline assignment: CDR1 MNHEY and CDR2 SMNVEV (reference sequence). This CDR3 has 15 residues. The V segment lost 5 bases and the J segment 6 bases; nucleotides outside the gene matches: 8. CDR3 region: CASSNRDRGLGEQYF. CDR3 nucleotides: TGTGCCAGCAGTAACCGGGACAGGGGGCTTGGCGAGCAGTACTTC.

V gene TRBV2 combines with J gene TRBJ2-7; 12 nucleotides align to TRBD2. The CDR3 has 15 amino acids. Germline V CDR1 and CDR2: SNHLY, FYNNEI. J was trimmed by 0 bases and V by 6 bases; bases with no gene match: 3. CDR3 amino acids: CASRRLAGDSYEQYF. The CDR3 nucleotides are TGTGCCAGCAGAAGACTAGCGGGGGACTCCTACGAGCAGTACTTC.

This chain uses TRBV5-6 with TRBJ2-5; TRBD2 is a possible D gene (5 bases). The CDR3 loop spans 14 amino acids. Germline V gene sequence: CDR1 SGHDT, CDR2 YYEEEE. Between the trimmed V and J ends, which lost 0 bases and 2 bases, there was a span of 8 bases. The CDR3 DNA sequence: TGTGCCAGCAGCTTGGGGGGAGTTCAAGAGACCCAGTACTTC. It translates to CASSLGGVQETQYF.

V and J are TRBV11-2 and TRBJ1-2; D is undetermined. Germline V CDR1 and CDR2: SGHAT, FQNNGV. The CDR3 contains 13 residues. V was clipped by 2 bases and J by 2 bases, with 6 bases between them. In DNA, the CDR3 is TGTGCCAGCAGCTTATCCGGGAACTATGGCTACACCTTC. It encodes CASSLSGNYGYTF. Drawing the rest from reference TRBV11-2 and TRBJ1-2, the complete variable domain is EAGVAQSPRYKIIEKRQSVAFWCNPISGHATLYWYQQILGQGPKLLIQFQNNGVVDDSQLPKDRFSAERLKGVDSTLKIQPAKLEDSAVYLCASSLSGNYGYTFGSGTRLTVV.